This T cell receptor (beta chain) was recorded in a study of T cells in Graves' hyperthyroidism and ophthalmopathy. Study-level findings and limits: In the blood, most expanded thyroid clonotypes above 0.001 appeared as well. A 13 V-J signature model discriminated ophthalmopathy versus stable hyperthyroidism.

TCR beta CDR3 region amplification was performed from RNA transcripts. An initial round of RT-PCR targeting the TCR CDR3 relied on the HTBI primer set. TCRdb re-called the multiplex PCR reads through MiXCR, storing one row per CDR3 protein. The data show more than 350,000 distinct CDR3 sequences, around 13% seen once. In this sample, this clonotype turned up many times. Antigen: not known. Each diagnosis drew on symptoms, thyroxine, TRAb, thyroid ultrasound and orbital computed tomography findings. What was sequenced was blood. This TCR was sampled from a woman aged 25-40 years with Graves' ophthalmopathy.

The CDR3 nucleotides are TGTGCCAGCACCGAGGTCGACACCGGGGAGCTGTTTTTT. It is translated as CASTEVDTGELFF. This chain uses TRBV9 with TRBJ2-2; D gene ambiguous. CDR3 length equals 13 residues. V gave up 6 bases and J gave up 3 bases, with 9 bases separating them. The germline gives CDR1 SGDLS, CDR2 YYNGEE.